The clone carrying this TCR beta chain was detected only a few times. Its cognate antigen is unknown. Cell sorting via CD45RO/CCR7/CD25/CD127/CD95/CD27 was performed to obtain CD4+ naive, central memory, regulatory and stem cell-like memory cells. In all sorted populations, purity surpassed 98%. The data originate from a study of beta chain features in type 1 diabetes. General study results and limits: The naive, central memory and Treg TCRB repertoires of patients appeared to be more similar to one another than those of healthy donors.

Of the isolated RNA, all was reverse transcribed, and so the sequenced material was expressed TCRB transcripts. The repertoire was sequenced with immunoSEQ multiplex PCR; TCRdb's copy has only in-frame clones and lacks some. The table includes about 220,000 clones, approximately 10% detected once. The source material was central memory CD4+ T cells from blood. This clonotype was sampled from a man between 18 and 29 years old in good health.

The CDR3 DNA sequence: TGTGCCAGCAGCCAAGGGACTAGCGGAGGCACAGATACGCAGTATTTT. Translated, it gives CASSQGTSGGTDTQYF. V is TRBV4-2 and J is TRBJ2-3, with 10 nucleotides matching TRBD2. Trimming removed 1 base from V and 1 base from J; junction bases left unmatched: 2. The V gene's germline CDR1 is LGHNA and CDR2 YNFKEQ. The CDR3 is 16 amino acids.